The present TCR beta chain was sequenced within a study of cytomegalovirus exposure and HLA in healthy donors. Looking at the study overall: In an earlier analysis, around 120 million unique TCR beta sequences were found from some 200 million T cells. The study's early data release held 75 million to 95 million unique TCRs from HLA-typed donors. General study points: An analysis that came later showed most CMV-associated TCR beta chains appearing HLA-restricted.

V lost 2 bases and J 3 bases, leaving 20 bases between the germline ends. The CDR3 covers 18 residues. Looked up from germline, CDR1 is MDHEN and CDR2 is SYDVKM. It was with 60 Vbeta and 13 Jbeta primers that the PCR ran. Sequencing was performed with immunoSEQ multiplex PCR; in TCRdb, only in-frame clones are kept and a portion is missing. The table includes around 100,000 clones, roughly 70% detected once. In its sample, this clone was seen once. As yet, its antigen is unknown. The receptor was derived from a woman aged 35 to 49 in good health and CMV-seropositive. Material for sequencing was PBMCs. This sequence joins TRBV28 and TRBJ2-1; possibly TRBD2 for D (6 bases). The CDR3 loop is CASSLAPRILAIYNEQFF. DNA of the CDR3: TGTGCCAGCAGTTTAGCCCCGCGGATACTAGCCATCTACAATGAGCAGTTCTTC.